The clone carrying this T cell receptor beta chain was detected ten times or more. Its antigen is undetermined. This sample is part of a study of metastatic and nonmetastatic thyroid tumors. Whole-study context: It was across blood and tumor or nodule tissue from malignant and benign thyroid patients that repertoires were compared. Study observations and caveats: The reported finding was significantly higher TCR beta diversity in malignant thyroid tumors relative to benign nodules, in blood and tumor.

Germline values: CDR1 SGHDT, CDR2 YYEEEE. V gave up 3 bases and J gave up 1 base, with 15 bases separating them. The CDR3 length is 16 residues. Authors' analysis steps: Construction of a distant-metastasis classifier for papillary thyroid cancer relied on CDR3 differences across clinicopathological groups. TCRdb reprocessed the PCR reads via MiXCR. TCRdb assigned the V and J calls; the authors' analysis was not used. The data contain some 93,000 clones, 9.5% to 15% of them seen just once; the ten biggest clones take up around 11%. Patients were all untreated before their thyroid surgery. The chain carries TRBV5-6 and TRBJ2-3, with D possibly TRBD2 on 7 matching bases. This receptor was obtained from a female donor with papillary thyroid cancer or a benign thyroid nodule (not recorded which). Some clones in this sample may be carry-over from other donors' samples. Sequencing used blood. CDR3 bases: TGTGCCAGCAGCTGGGGGCGGGGGTATGGCACAGATACGCAGTATTTT. Residues: CASSWGRGYGTDTQYF.